These T cell receptor beta chains were read from a single sample in a study of cytomegalovirus exposure and HLA in healthy donors. Assay used: immunoSEQ multiplex PCR; TCRdb lists only in-frame clones, some missing. The table lists 95,000 to 100,000 clones, around 77% of them singletons. The specimen was PBMCs. Receptor source: a man aged 40-55 years in good health and CMV-seronegative. The CDR3 runs from the conserved cysteine through the conserved F or W. Each record gives: clone size, J gene, V gene, D gene, CDR3 DNA, CDR3 protein. The D gene is left open where the match is weak. The size entry is marked missing in some rows and otherwise reads once, few, many or a size class.

clone size: -
J gene: TRBJ2-1
V gene: TRBV19
D gene: -
CDR3 DNA: TGTGCCACCAAAGGCTTGGGACACGCGGCAGGTGGGCAGTTCTTC
CDR3 protein: CATKGLGHAAGGQFF

clone size: -
J gene: TRBJ2-3
V gene: TRBV28
D gene: TRBD1
CDR3 DNA: TGTGCCAGCAGACCTGGGGGACAGGGAATAGATACGCAGTATTTT
CDR3 protein: CASRPGGQGIDTQYF

clone size: -
J gene: TRBJ2-3
V gene: TRBV9
D gene: -
CDR3 DNA: TGTGCCAGCAGCGTAAGGAGGGACACAGATACGCAGTATTTT
CDR3 protein: CASSVRRDTDTQYF

clone size: -
J gene: TRBJ1-5
V gene: TRBV6-6
D gene: -
CDR3 DNA: TGTGCCACCAGAGCCGCAAGCAATCAGCCCCAGCATTTT
CDR3 protein: CATRAASNQPQHF

clone size: once
J gene: TRBJ1-5
V gene: TRBV5-8
D gene: TRBD1
CDR3 DNA: TGTGCCAGCAGCATAGGACAGGGGACGAATAGCAATCAGCCCCAGCATTTT
CDR3 protein: CASSIGQGTNSNQPQHF

clone size: -
J gene: TRBJ1-6
V gene: TRBV27
D gene: TRBD1
CDR3 DNA: TGTGCCAGCAGTTCCCTCGGACAGGGGAGGATCCCCTATAATTCACCCCTCCACTTT
CDR3 protein: CASSSLGQGRIPYNSPLHF

clone size: -
J gene: TRBJ2-7
V gene: TRBV6-6
D gene: -
CDR3 DNA: TGTGCCAGCAGCAGAGACAGACCGCAGTACTTC
CDR3 protein: CASSRDRPQYF

clone size: few
J gene: TRBJ2-7
V gene: TRBV5-4
D gene: TRBD2
CDR3 DNA: TGTGCCAGCAGCTTGGCACTAGCGGGAGGTAGAACCGAGCAGTACTTC
CDR3 protein: CASSLALAGGRTEQYF

clone size: once
J gene: TRBJ1-2
V gene: TRBV5-1
D gene: -
CDR3 DNA: TGCGCCAGCATGTCGGACTATGGCTACACCTTC
CDR3 protein: CASMSDYGYTF

clone size: -
J gene: TRBJ1-5
V gene: TRBV19
D gene: TRBD1
CDR3 DNA: TGTGCCAGTAGGGTCAGGGGACAGGGAGAAAACCAGCCCCAGCATTTT
CDR3 protein: CASRVRGQGENQPQHF

clone size: -
J gene: TRBJ2-3
V gene: TRBV7-9
D gene: -
CDR3 DNA: TGTGCCAGCAGCTTAGTTGGCAGGGCCGAAGGAAATACGCAGTATTTT
CDR3 protein: CASSLVGRAEGNTQYF

clone size: -
J gene: TRBJ1-5
V gene: TRBV28
D gene: TRBD1
CDR3 DNA: TGTGCCAGCAGTTTATTGGAGGGGGCTCAGCCCCAGCATTTT
CDR3 protein: CASSLLEGAQPQHF

clone size: -
J gene: TRBJ1-4
V gene: TRBV28
D gene: -
CDR3 DNA: TGTGCCAGCAAATTAGGGGGAACTAATGAAAAACTGTTTTTT
CDR3 protein: CASKLGGTNEKLFF

clone size: -
J gene: TRBJ1-5
V gene: TRBV10-2
D gene: -
CDR3 DNA: TGCGCCAGCAGTGAGTCCGCGGGGGCAAATCAGCCCCAGCATTTT
CDR3 protein: CASSESAGANQPQHF

clone size: -
J gene: TRBJ2-5
V gene: TRBV21-1
D gene: -
CDR3 DNA: TGTGCCAGTCCGCGGGAAGGGGTCCAAGAGACCCAGTACTTC
CDR3 protein: CASPREGVQETQYF

clone size: -
J gene: TRBJ2-2
V gene: TRBV19
D gene: -
CDR3 DNA: TGTGCCAGTAGTATGACGCGGGGTCACACCGGGGAGCTGTTTTTT
CDR3 protein: CASSMTRGHTGELFF

clone size: -
J gene: TRBJ1-5
V gene: TRBV5-1
D gene: -
CDR3 DNA: TGCGCCAGCAGCCCGGGGTCCGAGGCTCAGCCCCAGCATTTT
CDR3 protein: CASSPGSEAQPQHF

clone size: -
J gene: TRBJ1-5
V gene: TRBV28
D gene: -
CDR3 DNA: TGTGCCAGCAGCCCCGGGAGGGTTGGCAATCAGCCCCAGCATTTT
CDR3 protein: CASSPGRVGNQPQHF

clone size: -
J gene: TRBJ2-1
V gene: TRBV11-2
D gene: TRBD1
CDR3 DNA: TGTGCCAGCAGAAAAGGGGGCAGCTCTCACAATGAGCAGTTCTTC
CDR3 protein: CASRKGGSSHNEQFF

clone size: -
J gene: TRBJ2-5
V gene: TRBV5-1
D gene: TRBD2
CDR3 DNA: TGCGCCAGCAGCTCTAGCGGGAGTGGAGAGACCCAGTACTTC
CDR3 protein: CASSSSGSGETQYF

clone size: -
J gene: TRBJ2-7
V gene: TRBV11-3
D gene: -
CDR3 DNA: TGTGCCAGCAGCTCAAGAGGGGGACCGACCTACGAGCAGTACTTC
CDR3 protein: CASSSRGGPTYEQYF

clone size: -
J gene: TRBJ1-4
V gene: TRBV5-1
D gene: -
CDR3 DNA: TGCGCCAGCACAGTCGCAACTAATGAAAAACTGTTTTTT
CDR3 protein: CASTVATNEKLFF

clone size: -
J gene: TRBJ1-1
V gene: TRBV5-1
D gene: TRBD1
CDR3 DNA: TGCGCCAGCAGCACACAGGGGGCGGACACTGAAGCTTTCTTT
CDR3 protein: CASSTQGADTEAFF

clone size: few
J gene: TRBJ2-7
V gene: TRBV18
D gene: TRBD1
CDR3 DNA: TGTGCCAGCTCATTGGGACAGGGGCTCTCCGAGCAGTACTTC
CDR3 protein: CASSLGQGLSEQYF

clone size: -
J gene: TRBJ1-1
V gene: TRBV7-9
D gene: TRBD1
CDR3 DNA: TGTGCCAGCAGCACAGGGGGGGAGATTGAAGCTTTCTTT
CDR3 protein: CASSTGGEIEAFF

clone size: once
J gene: TRBJ1-5
V gene: TRBV5-1
D gene: -
CDR3 DNA: TGCGCCAGCAGCTTGGGAGGGACACCTAATCAGCCCCAGCATTTT
CDR3 protein: CASSLGGTPNQPQHF

clone size: -
J gene: TRBJ1-2
V gene: TRBV28
D gene: -
CDR3 DNA: TGTGCCATTCCAAACTCTCCAGGGCCCCTCGGGTATGGCTACACCTTC
CDR3 protein: CAIPNSPGPLGYGYTF

clone size: -
J gene: TRBJ1-4
V gene: TRBV6-1
D gene: -
CDR3 DNA: TGTGCCAGCAGTGACAGGACAGCCAGTAATGAAAAACTGTTTTTT
CDR3 protein: CASSDRTASNEKLFF

clone size: -
J gene: TRBJ1-2
V gene: TRBV5-1
D gene: -
CDR3 DNA: TGCGCCAGCAGCTTGGGTCACAGGGATGGCTACACCTTC
CDR3 protein: CASSLGHRDGYTF

clone size: -
J gene: TRBJ2-1
V gene: TRBV14
D gene: -
CDR3 DNA: TGTGCCAGCAGCCAACTGGGGAGTGGGTACAATGAGCAGTTCTTC
CDR3 protein: CASSQLGSGYNEQFF

clone size: -
J gene: TRBJ1-2
V gene: TRBV28
D gene: -
CDR3 DNA: TGTGCCAGCAGTTCACAGGGACCCTATGGCTACACCTTC
CDR3 protein: CASSSQGPYGYTF

clone size: -
J gene: TRBJ2-1
V gene: TRBV2
D gene: -
CDR3 DNA: TGTGCCAGCAGTGAGCAGGACTACAATGAGCAGTTCTTC
CDR3 protein: CASSEQDYNEQFF

clone size: -
J gene: TRBJ2-7
V gene: TRBV27
D gene: -
CDR3 DNA: TGTGCCAGCAGTCCCGGACAGACCTACGAGCAGTACTTC
CDR3 protein: CASSPGQTYEQYF

clone size: -
J gene: TRBJ2-1
V gene: TRBV28
D gene: TRBD1
CDR3 DNA: TGTGCCAGCAGTGACCCCCAGGGGGCTAGCCGAATATCCTACAATGAGCAGTTCTTC
CDR3 protein: CASSDPQGASRISYNEQFF

clone size: many
J gene: TRBJ2-7
V gene: TRBV11-2
D gene: -
CDR3 DNA: TGTGCCAGCAGCTTAGACTACCTCTACGAGCAGTACTTC
CDR3 protein: CASSLDYLYEQYF

clone size: -
J gene: TRBJ2-4
V gene: TRBV4-1
D gene: TRBD2
CDR3 DNA: TGCGCCAGCAGCCAAGATGAACTAGCGGGGGGCGGTCTCTTGCTAAACATTCAGTACTTC
CDR3 protein: CASSQDELAGGGLLLNIQYF

clone size: -
J gene: TRBJ2-5
V gene: TRBV9
D gene: -
CDR3 DNA: TGTGCCAGCAGCTCCTTCGGGGGTACCGCAGAGACCCAGTACTTC
CDR3 protein: CASSSFGGTAETQYF

clone size: -
J gene: TRBJ2-3
V gene: TRBV15
D gene: -
CDR3 DNA: TGTGCCACCAGCAGAGAAAGTGGGTTGGGTGACACGGATACGCAGTATTTT
CDR3 protein: CATSRESGLGDTDTQYF

clone size: -
J gene: TRBJ2-3
V gene: TRBV28
D gene: TRBD1
CDR3 DNA: TGTGCCAGCAGCTCACGGGGGACAGGGGGCTTAGATACGCAGTATTTT
CDR3 protein: CASSSRGTGGLDTQYF

clone size: -
J gene: TRBJ2-5
V gene: TRBV30
D gene: -
CDR3 DNA: TGTGTAGGGTGGGTAGGGGTTCAAGAGACCCAGTACTTC
CDR3 protein: CVGWVGVQETQYF

clone size: -
J gene: TRBJ2-7
V gene: TRBV2
D gene: TRBD1
CDR3 DNA: TGTGCCAGCAGTGTGGGACAGGTTTACTACGAGCAGTACTTC
CDR3 protein: CASSVGQVYYEQYF

clone size: -
J gene: TRBJ1-1
V gene: TRBV4-1
D gene: TRBD1
CDR3 DNA: TGCGCCAGCAGCCAAGGACAGGGCAACACTGAAGCTTTCTTT
CDR3 protein: CASSQGQGNTEAFF

clone size: -
J gene: TRBJ1-4
V gene: TRBV5-1
D gene: TRBD1
CDR3 DNA: TGCGCCAGCAGCTTTATGACAGGGGATGAAAAACTGTTTTTT
CDR3 protein: CASSFMTGDEKLFF

clone size: once
J gene: TRBJ2-1
V gene: TRBV6-4
D gene: TRBD2
CDR3 DNA: TGTGCCAGCAGTGACGGGACTAGAGGTAATGAGCAGTTCTTC
CDR3 protein: CASSDGTRGNEQFF

clone size: -
J gene: TRBJ1-2
V gene: TRBV4-1
D gene: TRBD1
CDR3 DNA: TGCGCCAGCAGCCAAGTGGGACAGGGGTACTATGGCTACACCTTC
CDR3 protein: CASSQVGQGYYGYTF

clone size: -
J gene: TRBJ1-6
V gene: TRBV28
D gene: TRBD1
CDR3 DNA: TGTGCCAGCAGTCCCGCGGGACAGGGGATTAATTCACCCCTCCACTTT
CDR3 protein: CASSPAGQGINSPLHF

clone size: -
J gene: TRBJ1-1
V gene: TRBV30
D gene: TRBD1
CDR3 DNA: TGTGCCTGGTTCGGGACAGGGAACACTGAAGCTTTCTTT
CDR3 protein: CAWFGTGNTEAFF

clone size: -
J gene: TRBJ2-1
V gene: TRBV5-1
D gene: TRBD1
CDR3 DNA: TGCGCCAGCAGCTCGACAGGGGGCTACAATGAGCAGTTCTTC
CDR3 protein: CASSSTGGYNEQFF

clone size: -
J gene: TRBJ2-5
V gene: TRBV5-4
D gene: TRBD1
CDR3 DNA: TGTGCCAGCGGGACAGCCCAAGAGACCCAGTACTTC
CDR3 protein: CASGTAQETQYF

clone size: -
J gene: TRBJ1-1
V gene: TRBV30
D gene: TRBD1
CDR3 DNA: TGTGCCTGGAGTAAAGACAGGGGGCAAACTGAAGCTTTCTTT
CDR3 protein: CAWSKDRGQTEAFF

clone size: -
J gene: TRBJ1-1
V gene: TRBV29-1
D gene: -
CDR3 DNA: TGCAGCGTTGAATTCCAGGCGAACACTGAAGCTTTCTTT
CDR3 protein: CSVEFQANTEAFF

clone size: few
J gene: TRBJ1-4
V gene: TRBV6-5
D gene: -
CDR3 DNA: TGTGCCAGCAGGAGGGGCAGGGGAGCCGAAAAACTGTTTTTT
CDR3 protein: CASRRGRGAEKLFF

clone size: -
J gene: TRBJ1-6
V gene: TRBV6-1
D gene: -
CDR3 DNA: TGTGCCAGCAGTGAAGGCAGGGGTCGATCACCCCTCCACTTT
CDR3 protein: CASSEGRGRSPLHF

clone size: -
J gene: TRBJ2-2
V gene: TRBV19
D gene: TRBD2
CDR3 DNA: TGTGCCAGTAGTATTTACCCTAGCGGGAGGGCCACCGGGGAGCTGTTTTTT
CDR3 protein: CASSIYPSGRATGELFF

clone size: -
J gene: TRBJ2-7
V gene: TRBV5-1
D gene: TRBD2
CDR3 DNA: TGCGCCAGCAGCTTAGCGGGGATCAACGAGCAGTACTTC
CDR3 protein: CASSLAGINEQYF

clone size: -
J gene: TRBJ2-7
V gene: TRBV7-9
D gene: TRBD2
CDR3 DNA: TGTGCCAGCAGCTTAGAGCGGGGGCTGAACGAGCAGTACTTC
CDR3 protein: CASSLERGLNEQYF

clone size: -
J gene: TRBJ1-1
V gene: TRBV2
D gene: TRBD1
CDR3 DNA: TGTGCCAGCAGACGGACAGGGGGAGACGAAGCTTTCTTT
CDR3 protein: CASRRTGGDEAFF

clone size: -
J gene: TRBJ2-4
V gene: TRBV5-4
D gene: -
CDR3 DNA: TGTGCCAGCAGTACGGGGAACGGGGACATTCAGTACTTC
CDR3 protein: CASSTGNGDIQYF

clone size: -
J gene: TRBJ2-1
V gene: TRBV13
D gene: TRBD1
CDR3 DNA: TGTGCCAGCAGCTTAGCGCTAGGACAGGGACGGGATGAGCAGTTCTTC
CDR3 protein: CASSLALGQGRDEQFF